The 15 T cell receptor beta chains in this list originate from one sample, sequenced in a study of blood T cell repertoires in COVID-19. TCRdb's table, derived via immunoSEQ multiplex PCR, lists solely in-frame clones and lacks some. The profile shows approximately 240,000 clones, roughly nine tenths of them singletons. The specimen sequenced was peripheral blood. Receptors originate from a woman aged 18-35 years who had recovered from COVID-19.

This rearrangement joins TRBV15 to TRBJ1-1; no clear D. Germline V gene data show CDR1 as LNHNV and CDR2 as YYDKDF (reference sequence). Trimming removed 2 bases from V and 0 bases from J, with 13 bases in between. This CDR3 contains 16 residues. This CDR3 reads CATSRIGGYMNTEAFF. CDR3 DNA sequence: TGTGCCACCAGCAGAATCGGCGGGTACATGAACACTGAAGCTTTCTTT.

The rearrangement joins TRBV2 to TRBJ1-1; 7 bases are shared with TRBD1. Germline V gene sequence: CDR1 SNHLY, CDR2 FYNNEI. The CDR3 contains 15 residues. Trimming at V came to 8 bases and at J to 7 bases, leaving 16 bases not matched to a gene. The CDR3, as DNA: TGTGCCAGCGGCCGACAGGGTGGAGGGTCAAATGAAGCTTTCTTT. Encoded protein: CASGRQGGGSNEAFF.

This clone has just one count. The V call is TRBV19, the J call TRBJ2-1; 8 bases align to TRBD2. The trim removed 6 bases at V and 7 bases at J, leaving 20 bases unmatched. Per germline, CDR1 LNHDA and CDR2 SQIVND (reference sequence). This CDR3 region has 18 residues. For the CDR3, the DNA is TGTGCCAGTAGATCATCCGGGACTCTGGGACTAGTCGGGAATGAGCAGTTCTTC. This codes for CASRSSGTLGLVGNEQFF.

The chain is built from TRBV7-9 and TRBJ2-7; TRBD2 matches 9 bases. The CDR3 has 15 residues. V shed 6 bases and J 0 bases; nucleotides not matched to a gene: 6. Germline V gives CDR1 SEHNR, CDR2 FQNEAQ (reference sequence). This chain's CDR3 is CASSPGTSFSYEQYF. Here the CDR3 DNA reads TGTGCCAGCAGTCCCGGGACTAGCTTCTCCTACGAGCAGTACTTC.

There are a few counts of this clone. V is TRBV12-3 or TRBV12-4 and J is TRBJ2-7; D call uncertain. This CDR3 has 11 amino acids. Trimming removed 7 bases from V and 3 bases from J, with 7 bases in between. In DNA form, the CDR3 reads TGTGCCAGCACGTACTACTACGAGCAGTACTTC. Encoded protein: CASTYYYEQYF.

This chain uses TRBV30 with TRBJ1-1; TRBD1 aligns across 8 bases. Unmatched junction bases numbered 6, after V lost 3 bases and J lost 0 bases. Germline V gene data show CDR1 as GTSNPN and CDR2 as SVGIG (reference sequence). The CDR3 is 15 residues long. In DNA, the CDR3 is TGTGCCTGGAGGGGAGGGACAGGAATGAACACTGAAGCTTTCTTT. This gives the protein CAWRGGTGMNTEAFF. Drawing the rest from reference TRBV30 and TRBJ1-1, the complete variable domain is SQTIHQWPATLVQPVGSPLSLECTVEGTSNPNLYWYRQAAGRGLQLLFYSVGIGQISSEVPQNLSASRPQDRQFILSSKKLLLSDSGFYLCAWRGGTGMNTEAFFGQGTRLTVV.

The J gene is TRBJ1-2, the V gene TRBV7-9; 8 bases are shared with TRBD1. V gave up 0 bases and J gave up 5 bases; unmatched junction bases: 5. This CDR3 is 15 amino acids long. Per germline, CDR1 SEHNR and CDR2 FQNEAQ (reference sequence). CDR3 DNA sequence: TGTGCCAGCAGCTTAGCTCAGGGGGCCCGGTATGGCTACACCTTC. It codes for CASSLAQGARYGYTF. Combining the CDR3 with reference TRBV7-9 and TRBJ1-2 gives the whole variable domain DTGVSQNPRHKITKRGQNVTFRCDPISEHNRLYWYRQTLGQGPEFLTYFQNEAQLEKSRLLSDRFSAERPKGSFSTLEIQRTEQGDSAMYLCASSLAQGARYGYTFGSGTRLTVV.

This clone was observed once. This CDR3 is CASNPLTVMNTEAFF. In DNA form, the CDR3 reads TGTGCCAGCAACCCTTTGACAGTCATGAACACTGAAGCTTTCTTT. The chain is built from TRBV5-5 and TRBJ1-1, with D possibly matching TRBD1 (5 bases). Germline CDR1 reads SGHKS; CDR2 reads YYEKEE (reference sequence). Trimming removed 6 bases from V and 0 bases from J, with 15 bases in between. The CDR3 length is 15 residues.

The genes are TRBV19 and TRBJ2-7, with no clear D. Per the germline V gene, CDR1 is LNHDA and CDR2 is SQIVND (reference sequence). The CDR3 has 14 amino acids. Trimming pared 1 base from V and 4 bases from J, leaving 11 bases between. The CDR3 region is CASSIGPGGYEQYF. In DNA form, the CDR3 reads TGTGCCAGTAGTATAGGTCCAGGTGGTTACGAGCAGTACTTC.

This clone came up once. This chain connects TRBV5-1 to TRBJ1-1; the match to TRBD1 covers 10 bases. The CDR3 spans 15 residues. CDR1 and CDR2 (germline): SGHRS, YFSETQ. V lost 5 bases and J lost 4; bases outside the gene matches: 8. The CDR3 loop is CASSPGTGVGTEAFF. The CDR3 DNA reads TGCGCCAGCAGTCCCGGGACAGGGGTGGGCACTGAAGCTTTCTTT.

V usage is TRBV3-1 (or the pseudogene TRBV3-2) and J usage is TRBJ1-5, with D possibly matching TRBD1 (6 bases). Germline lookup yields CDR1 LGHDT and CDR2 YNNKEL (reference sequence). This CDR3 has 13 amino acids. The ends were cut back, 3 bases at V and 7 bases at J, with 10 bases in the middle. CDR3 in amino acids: CASSHQRGQPQHF. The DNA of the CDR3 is TGTGCCAGCAGCCACCAGAGGGGGCAGCCCCAGCATTTT.

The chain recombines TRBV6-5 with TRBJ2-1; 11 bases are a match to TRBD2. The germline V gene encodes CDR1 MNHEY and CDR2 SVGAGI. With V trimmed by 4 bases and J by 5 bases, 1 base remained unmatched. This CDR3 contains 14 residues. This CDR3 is CASSWGLADNEQFF. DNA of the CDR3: TGTGCCAGCAGTTGGGGACTAGCGGACAATGAGCAGTTCTTC.

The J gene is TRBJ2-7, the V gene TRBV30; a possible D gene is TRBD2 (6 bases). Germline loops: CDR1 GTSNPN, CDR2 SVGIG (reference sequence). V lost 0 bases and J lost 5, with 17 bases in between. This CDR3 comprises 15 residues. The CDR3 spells CAWSVPGGTRDEQYF. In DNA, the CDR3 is TGTGCCTGGAGTGTCCCAGGTGGGACTCGGGACGAGCAGTACTTC.

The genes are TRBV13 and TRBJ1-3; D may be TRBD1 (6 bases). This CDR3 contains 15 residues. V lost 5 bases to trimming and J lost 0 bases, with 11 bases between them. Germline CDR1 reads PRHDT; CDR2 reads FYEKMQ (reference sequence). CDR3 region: CASSDRRSSGNTIYF. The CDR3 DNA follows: TGTGCCAGCAGCGACAGGAGAAGCTCTGGAAACACCATATATTTT.

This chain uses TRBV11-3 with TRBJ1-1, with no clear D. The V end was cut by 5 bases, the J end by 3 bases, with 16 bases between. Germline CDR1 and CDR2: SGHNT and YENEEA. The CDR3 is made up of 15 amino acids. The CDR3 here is CASSLSDGLYTEAFF. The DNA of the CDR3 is TGTGCCAGCAGCCTATCCGACGGGTTATACACTGAAGCTTTCTTT.